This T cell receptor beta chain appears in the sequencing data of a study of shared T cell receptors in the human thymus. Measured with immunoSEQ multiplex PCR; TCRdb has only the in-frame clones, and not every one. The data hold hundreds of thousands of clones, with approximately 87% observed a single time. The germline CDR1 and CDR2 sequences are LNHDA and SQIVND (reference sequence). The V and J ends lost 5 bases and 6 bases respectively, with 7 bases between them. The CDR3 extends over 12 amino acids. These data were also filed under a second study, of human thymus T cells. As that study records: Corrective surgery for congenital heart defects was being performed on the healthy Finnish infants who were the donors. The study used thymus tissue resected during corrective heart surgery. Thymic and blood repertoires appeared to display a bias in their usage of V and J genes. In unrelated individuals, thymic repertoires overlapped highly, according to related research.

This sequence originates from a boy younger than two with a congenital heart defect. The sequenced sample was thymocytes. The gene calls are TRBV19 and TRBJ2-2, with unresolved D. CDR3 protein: CASSPGPGELFF. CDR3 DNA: TGTGCCAGTAGTCCCGGTCCCGGGGAGCTGTTTTTT.